The entry below gives a single TCR beta chain sequence along with its context. The sample originates from a study of control samples from healthy donors and cancer patients. Repertoires were generated with immunoSEQ multiplex PCR, while TCRdb's copy carries only in-frame clones and drops some. Here the sample spans roughly 170,000 clones, around 94% being singletons. Specimen: blood. The receptor comes from a young woman in good health.

The DNA of the CDR3 is TGTGCCAGCAGCTTTGGCGGAGAGCAGTACTTC. Protein sequence: CASSFGGEQYF. The genes are TRBV11-3 and TRBJ2-7, with D unclear. Germline V lookup: CDR1 SGHNT, CDR2 YENEEA. This CDR3 is built from 11 residues. V lost 3 bases, J lost 7 bases, and 7 bases lay in between.